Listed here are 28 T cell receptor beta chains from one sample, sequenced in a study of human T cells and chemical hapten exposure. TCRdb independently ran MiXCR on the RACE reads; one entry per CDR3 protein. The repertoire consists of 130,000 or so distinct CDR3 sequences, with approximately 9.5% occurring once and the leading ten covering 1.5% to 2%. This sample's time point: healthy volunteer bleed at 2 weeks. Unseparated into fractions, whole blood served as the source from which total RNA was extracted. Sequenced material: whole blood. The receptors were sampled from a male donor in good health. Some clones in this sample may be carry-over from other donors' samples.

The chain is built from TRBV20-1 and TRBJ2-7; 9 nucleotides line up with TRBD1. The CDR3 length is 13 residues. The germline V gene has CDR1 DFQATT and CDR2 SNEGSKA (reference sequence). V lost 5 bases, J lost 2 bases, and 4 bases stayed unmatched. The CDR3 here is CSARQGVAYEQYF. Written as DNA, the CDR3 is TGCAGTGCTCGACAGGGGGTTGCCTACGAGCAGTACTTC.

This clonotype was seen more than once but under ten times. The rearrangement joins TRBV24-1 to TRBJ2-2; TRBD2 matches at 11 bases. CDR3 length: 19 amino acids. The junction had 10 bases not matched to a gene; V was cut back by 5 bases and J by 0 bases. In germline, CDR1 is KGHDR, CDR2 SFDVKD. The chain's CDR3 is CATSGPRRSGGANTGELFF. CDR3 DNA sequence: TGTGCCACCAGTGGCCCCCGGCGTAGCGGGGGGGCGAACACCGGGGAGCTGTTTTTT.

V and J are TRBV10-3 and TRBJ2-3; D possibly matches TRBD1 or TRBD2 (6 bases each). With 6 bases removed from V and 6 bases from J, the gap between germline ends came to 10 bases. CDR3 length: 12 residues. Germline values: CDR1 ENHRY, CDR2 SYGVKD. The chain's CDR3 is CAISPGADTQYF. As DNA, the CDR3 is TGTGCCATCAGCCCGGGGGCGGATACGCAGTATTTT.

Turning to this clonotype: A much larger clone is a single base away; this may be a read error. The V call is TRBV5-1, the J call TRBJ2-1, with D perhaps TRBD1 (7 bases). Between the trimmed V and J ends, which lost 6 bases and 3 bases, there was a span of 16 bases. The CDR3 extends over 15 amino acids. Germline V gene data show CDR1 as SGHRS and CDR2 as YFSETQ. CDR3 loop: CASTEQGRNYNEQFF. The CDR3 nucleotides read TGCGCCAGCACGGAACAGGGGAGGAACTACAATGAGCAGTTCTTC.

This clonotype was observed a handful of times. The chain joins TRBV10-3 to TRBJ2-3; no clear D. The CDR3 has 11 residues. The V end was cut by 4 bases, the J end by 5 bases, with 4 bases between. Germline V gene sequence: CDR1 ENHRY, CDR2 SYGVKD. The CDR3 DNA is TGTGCCATCAGTGGTATAGATACGCAGTATTTT. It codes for CAISGIDTQYF.

Here the CDR3 DNA reads TGTGCCACAGCCAGCACAGATACGCAGTATTTT. This gives the protein CATASTDTQYF. This rearrangement joins TRBV6-2 or TRBV6-3 to TRBJ2-3; D gene uncertain. CDR3 length equals 11 residues. Germline-derived CDR1 and CDR2 are MNHEY and SVGEGT. The V end was cut by 10 bases, the J end by 0 bases, with 5 bases between.

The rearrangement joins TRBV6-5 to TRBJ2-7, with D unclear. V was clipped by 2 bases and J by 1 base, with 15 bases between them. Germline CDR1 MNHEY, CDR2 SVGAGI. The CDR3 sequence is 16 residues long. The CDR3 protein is CASSYTPLGISYEQYF. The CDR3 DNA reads TGTGCCAGCAGTTACACCCCTCTGGGGATTTCCTACGAGCAGTACTTC.

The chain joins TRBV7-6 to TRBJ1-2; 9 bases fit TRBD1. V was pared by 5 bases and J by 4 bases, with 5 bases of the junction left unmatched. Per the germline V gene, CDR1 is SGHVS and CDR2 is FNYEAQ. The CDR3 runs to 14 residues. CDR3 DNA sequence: TGTGCCAGCAGCGCGACAGGGGGAAGCTATGGCTACACCTTC. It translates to CASSATGGSYGYTF.

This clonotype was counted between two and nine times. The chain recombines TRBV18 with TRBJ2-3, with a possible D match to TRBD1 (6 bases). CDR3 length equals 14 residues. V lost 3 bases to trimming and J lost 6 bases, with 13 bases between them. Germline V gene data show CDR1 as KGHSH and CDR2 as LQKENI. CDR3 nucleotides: TGTGCCAGCTCACCGCGGACAGATGGGGATACGCAGTATTTT. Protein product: CASSPRTDGDTQYF.

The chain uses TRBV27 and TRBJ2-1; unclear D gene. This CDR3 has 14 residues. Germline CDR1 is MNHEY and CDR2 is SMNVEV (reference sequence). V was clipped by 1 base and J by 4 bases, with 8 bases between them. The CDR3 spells CASSLYGLYNEQFF. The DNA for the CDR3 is TGTGCCAGCAGTTTATATGGGTTGTACAATGAGCAGTTCTTC.

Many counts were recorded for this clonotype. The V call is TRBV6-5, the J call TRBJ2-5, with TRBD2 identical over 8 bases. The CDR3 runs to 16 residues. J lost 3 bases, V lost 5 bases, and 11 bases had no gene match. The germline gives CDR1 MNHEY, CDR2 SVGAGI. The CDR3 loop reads CASSPLSGGAKETQYF. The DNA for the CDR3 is TGTGCCAGCAGTCCCTTATCCGGGGGGGCGAAAGAGACCCAGTACTTC.

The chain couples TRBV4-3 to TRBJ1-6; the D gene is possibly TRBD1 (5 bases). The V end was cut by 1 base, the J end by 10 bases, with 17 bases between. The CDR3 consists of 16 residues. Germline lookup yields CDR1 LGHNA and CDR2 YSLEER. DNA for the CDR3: TGCGCCAGCAGCCAAGTCCAGGGAGGGCAAGTCTCACCCCTCCACTTT. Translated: CASSQVQGGQVSPLHF.

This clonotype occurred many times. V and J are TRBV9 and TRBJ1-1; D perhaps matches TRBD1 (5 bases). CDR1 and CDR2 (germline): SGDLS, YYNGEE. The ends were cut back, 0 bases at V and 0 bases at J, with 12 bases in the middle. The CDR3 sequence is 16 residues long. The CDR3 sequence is CASSVEAGPMNTEAFF. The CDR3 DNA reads TGTGCCAGCAGCGTAGAGGCAGGGCCCATGAACACTGAAGCTTTCTTT.

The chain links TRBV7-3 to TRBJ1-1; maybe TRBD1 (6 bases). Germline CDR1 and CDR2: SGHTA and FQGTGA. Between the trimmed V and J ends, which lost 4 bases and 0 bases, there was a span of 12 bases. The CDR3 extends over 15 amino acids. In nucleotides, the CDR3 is TGTGCCAGCAGCTCCACGACAGGAATGAACACTGAAGCTTTCTTT. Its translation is CASSSTTGMNTEAFF.

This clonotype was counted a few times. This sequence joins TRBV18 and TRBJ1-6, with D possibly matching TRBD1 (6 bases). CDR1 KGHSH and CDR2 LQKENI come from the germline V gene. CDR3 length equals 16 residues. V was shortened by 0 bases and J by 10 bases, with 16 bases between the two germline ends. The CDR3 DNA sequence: TGTGCCAGCTCACCACCATATGAGGGGGGCCGGTCACCCCTCCACTTT. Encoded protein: CASSPPYEGGRSPLHF. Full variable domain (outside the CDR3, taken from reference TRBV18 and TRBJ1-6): NAGVMQNPRHLVRRRGQEARLRCSPMKGHSHVYWYRQLPEEGLKFMVYLQKENIIDESGMPKERFSAEFPKEGPSILRIQQVVRGDSAAYFCASSPPYEGGRSPLHFGNGTRLTVT.

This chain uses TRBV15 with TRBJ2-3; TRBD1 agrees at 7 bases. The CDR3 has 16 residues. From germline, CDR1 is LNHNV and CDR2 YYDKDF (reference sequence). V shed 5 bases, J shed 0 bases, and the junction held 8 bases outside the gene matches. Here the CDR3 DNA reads TGTGCCACCAGCGGCAGGGACAGCCAAAGCACAGATACGCAGTATTTT. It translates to CATSGRDSQSTDTQYF.

The CDR3 sequence: CASSQEKAGGPGETQYF. The DNA of the CDR3 is TGCGCCAGCAGCCAAGAAAAAGCGGGAGGGCCTGGGGAGACCCAGTACTTC. This chain links TRBV4-1 with TRBJ2-5; 10 bases fit TRBD2. CDR1 is MGHRA and CDR2 is YSYEKL in the germline V gene. J lost 5 bases, V lost 0 bases, and 9 bases had no gene match. The CDR3 length is 17 residues.

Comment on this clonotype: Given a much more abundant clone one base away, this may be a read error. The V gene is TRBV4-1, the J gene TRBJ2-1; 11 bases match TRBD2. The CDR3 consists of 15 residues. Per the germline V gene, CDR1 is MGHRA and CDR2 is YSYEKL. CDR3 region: CASSLTSGTINEHFF. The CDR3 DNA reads TGCGCCAGCAGCCTGACTAGCGGGACGATCAATGAGCATTTCTTC.

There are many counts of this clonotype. CDR3 protein: CASSPKLAWSDTQYF. The DNA for the CDR3 is TGTGCCAGCAGTCCAAAACTAGCCTGGTCAGATACGCAGTATTTT. This sequence joins TRBV25-1 and TRBJ2-3, with a weak D call TRBD2 (6 bases). Trimming took 5 bases from V and 4 from J, leaving 16 bases between them. Germline V gives CDR1 MGHDK, CDR2 SYGVNS. This CDR3 comprises 15 residues. Full variable domain (outside the CDR3, taken from reference TRBV25-1 and TRBJ2-3): EADIYQTPRYLVIGTGKKITLECSQTMGHDKMYWYQQDPGMELHLIHYSYGVNSTEKGDLSSESTVSRIRTEHFPLTLESARPSHTSQYLCASSPKLAWSDTQYFGPGTRLTVL.

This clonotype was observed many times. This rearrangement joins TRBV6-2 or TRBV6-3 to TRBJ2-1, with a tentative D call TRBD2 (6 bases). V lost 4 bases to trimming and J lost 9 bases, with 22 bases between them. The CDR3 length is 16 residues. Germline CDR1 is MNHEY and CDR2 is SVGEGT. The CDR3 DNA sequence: TGTGCCAGCAGTTTTTCCAGGGCAGGGACTCTCATTGAGCAGTTCTTC. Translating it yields CASSFSRAGTLIEQFF.

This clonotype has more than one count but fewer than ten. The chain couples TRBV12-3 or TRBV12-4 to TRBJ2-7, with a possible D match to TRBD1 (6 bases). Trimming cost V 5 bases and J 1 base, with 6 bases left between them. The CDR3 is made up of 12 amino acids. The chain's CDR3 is CASSGQSYEQYF. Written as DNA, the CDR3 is TGTGCCAGCAGTGGACAGTCCTACGAGCAGTACTTC.

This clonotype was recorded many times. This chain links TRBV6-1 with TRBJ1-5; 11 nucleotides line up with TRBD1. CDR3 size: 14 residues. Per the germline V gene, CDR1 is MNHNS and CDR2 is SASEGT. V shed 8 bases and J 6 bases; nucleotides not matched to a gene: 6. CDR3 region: CASRGQGAFQPQHF. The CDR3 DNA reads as TGTGCCAGCCGAGGACAGGGGGCCTTTCAGCCCCAGCATTTT.

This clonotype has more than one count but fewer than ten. The CDR3 sequence is CASSPTGFGETQYF. Here the CDR3 DNA reads TGTGCCAGCAGCCCAACGGGATTCGGCGAGACCCAGTACTTC. This chain uses TRBV7-3 with TRBJ2-5, with D possibly being TRBD2 (5 bases). The CDR3 contains 14 residues. The germline gives CDR1 SGHTA, CDR2 FQGTGA. Trimming cost V 5 bases and J 5 bases, with 15 bases left between them.

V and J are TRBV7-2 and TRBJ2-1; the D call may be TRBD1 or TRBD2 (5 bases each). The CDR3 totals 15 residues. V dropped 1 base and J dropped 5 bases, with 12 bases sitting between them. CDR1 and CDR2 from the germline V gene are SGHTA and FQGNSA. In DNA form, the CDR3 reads TGTGCCAGCAGCTTAGTCTGGGGGTCCCACAATGAGCAGTTCTTC. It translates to CASSLVWGSHNEQFF.

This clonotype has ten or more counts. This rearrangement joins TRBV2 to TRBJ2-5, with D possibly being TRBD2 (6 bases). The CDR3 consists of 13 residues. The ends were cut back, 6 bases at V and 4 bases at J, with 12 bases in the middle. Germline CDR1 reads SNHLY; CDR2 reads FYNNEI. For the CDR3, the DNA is TGTGCCAGCAGCCCGGGAGTCGGAGAGACCCAGTACTTC. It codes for CASSPGVGETQYF.

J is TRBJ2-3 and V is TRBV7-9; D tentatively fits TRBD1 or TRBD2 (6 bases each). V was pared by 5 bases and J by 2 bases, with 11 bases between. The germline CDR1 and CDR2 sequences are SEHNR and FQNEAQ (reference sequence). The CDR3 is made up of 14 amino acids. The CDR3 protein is CASSPQGLTDTQYF. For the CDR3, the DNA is TGTGCCAGCAGCCCACAGGGACTCACAGATACGCAGTATTTT.

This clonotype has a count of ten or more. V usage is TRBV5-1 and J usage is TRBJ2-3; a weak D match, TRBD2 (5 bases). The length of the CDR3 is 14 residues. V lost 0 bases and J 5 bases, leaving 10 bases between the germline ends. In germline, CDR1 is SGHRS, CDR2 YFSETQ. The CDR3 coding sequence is TGCGCCAGCAGCTTGGAGGCGGCGGGAGATACGCAGTATTTT. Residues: CASSLEAAGDTQYF.

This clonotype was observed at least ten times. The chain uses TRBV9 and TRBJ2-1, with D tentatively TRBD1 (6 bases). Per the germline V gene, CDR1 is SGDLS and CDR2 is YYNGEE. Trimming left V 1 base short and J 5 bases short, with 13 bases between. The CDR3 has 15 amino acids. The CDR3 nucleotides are TGTGCCAGCAGCGTATTCAGGGGTCGGAACAATGAGCAGTTCTTC. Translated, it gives CASSVFRGRNNEQFF.